Described below is a single T cell receptor (beta chain) sequence and its context. It lacks a known antigen. The sample holds no much larger clone one base away, and base qualities are not on file. The data stem from a study of blood T cell repertoires in COVID-19 (dated by TCRdb to between 2020 and 2021). Describing the broader study: The collaborator samples originated in the United States, Italy and Spain and spanned the acute and convalescent phases of COVID-19. The prospective study material was composed of cDNA or gDNA derived from T cells, B-cell-depleted T cells, or PBMCs. Subjects who had been exposed to COVID-19, were actively infected with it, or had recovered from it provided the deeply sampled blood TCRbeta repertoires that made up the dataset. The repertoires were made available in a free public database intended to serve as a resource for research on the immune response to SARS-CoV-2. The samples were drawn from the first 160 participants of the ongoing ImmuneRACE study and from more than 1,000 subjects provided by 6 global collaborators. A de-identified subject ID, COVID-19 status, age in years and sex were almost always included in the sample metadata. HLA class I and class II types, where available, came from metadata supplied by the sample provider rather than from assay-based typing. Study-level results and caveats: The amount of clinical and demographic metadata varied by source and participant and was provided uncurated.

Each collaborating institution followed its own protocols to collect whole blood in K2EDTA tubes. For TCRbeta analysis, collaborators shipped samples in one of three forms: frozen whole blood, isolated PBMCs, or DNA extracted from either of those sample types. Between the V and J ends, shortened by 8 bases and 4 bases respectively, the junction contains 8 bases. The cysteine opens and the phenylalanine closes a CDR3 of 11 amino acids. CDR3 DNA only is kept here, 33 bases in frame from base 1. CDR1 MNHEY and CDR2 SVGAGI were looked up in the germline V gene. TCRbeta CDR3 regions were amplified from genomic DNA using the immunoSEQ Assay, a bias-controlled multiplex PCR. In the original analysis: Nucleated cell counts per sample were estimated from amplification of reference gene primers within the assay. Sequence reads were collapsed and filtered to measure the absolute abundance of every unique TCRbeta CDR3 rearrangement. For each sample, productive Simpson clonality was calculated as the square root of Simpson's diversity index across productive rearrangements. This is the immuneACCESS table as TCRdb keeps it, with only in-frame sequences that have V and J called. A part of the clones is gone; compared with another copy, unresolved V genes explain less than half, and the rest is unexplained. V, J and clone size derive from that table, while D and trimming were established from the DNA sequence. The sample table records about 30,000 clones; around 86% of these occur just once. Roughly three fifths of the sample rests with the top ten.

This chain joins TRBV6-5 to TRBJ1-1; the D region possibly corresponds to TRBD1 (5 bases align). Sequenced input: peripheral blood. This TCR derives from a man in his 70s with acute or convalescent COVID-19. Read as DNA, the sequence is TGTGCCAGCGGGGCGGTCACTGAAGCTTTCTTT. Its coded protein is CASGAVTEAFF.